The rows below give T cell receptor beta chains drawn from one sample of a study of blood T cell repertoires in COVID-19. Clones were sequenced by immunoSEQ multiplex PCR, and TCRdb holds only the in-frame ones, with some missing. The table includes some 340,000 clones, roughly 85% detected once. Sequencing input: peripheral blood. These receptors were collected from a woman younger than 30 with acute or convalescent COVID-19. Each CDR3 is given with its conserved first and last residue. D genes are given only for firm matches. The listing skips clone size in some rows; elsewhere it reads once, few, many or a size class.

J: TRBJ2-7
D: -
size: -
V: TRBV9
CDR3: CASSVDSPYEQYF
DNA: TGTGCCAGCAGCGTAGACTCCCCCTACGAGCAGTACTTC

J: TRBJ1-1
D: TRBD1
size: -
V: TRBV24-1
CDR3: CATSRTGEETEAFF
DNA: TGTGCCACCAGCAGGACAGGGGAGGAGACTGAAGCTTTCTTT

J: TRBJ1-1
D: -
size: -
V: TRBV28
CDR3: CASSLWGAGINTEAFF
DNA: TGTGCCAGCAGTTTATGGGGTGCAGGGATAAACACTGAAGCTTTCTTT

J: TRBJ2-7
D: -
size: once
V: TRBV2
CDR3: CASSEARQLEQYF
DNA: TGTGCCAGCAGTGAAGCGCGGCAGCTCGAGCAGTACTTC

J: TRBJ1-1
D: -
size: -
V: TRBV7-2
CDR3: CASSVTGTTNTEAFF
DNA: TGTGCCAGCAGCGTAACCGGGACAACCAACACTGAAGCTTTCTTT

J: TRBJ2-2
D: TRBD2
size: few
V: TRBV7-9
CDR3: CAIREGQTGELFF
DNA: TGTGCCATCCGGGAGGGCCAGACCGGGGAGCTGTTTTTT

J: TRBJ1-2
D: TRBD1
size: few
V: TRBV6-5
CDR3: CASSYSGQTYGYTF
DNA: TGTGCCAGCAGTTACTCGGGACAGACCTATGGCTACACCTTC

J: TRBJ1-2
D: TRBD1
size: -
V: TRBV28
CDR3: CASSLQGAGGYTF
DNA: TGTGCCAGCAGCCTACAGGGGGCTGGTGGCTACACCTTC

J: TRBJ2-7
D: TRBD1
size: many
V: TRBV27
CDR3: CASSLNGQGKQYF
DNA: TGTGCCAGCAGTCTAAACGGACAGGGAAAGCAGTACTTC

J: TRBJ1-2
D: -
size: -
V: TRBV19
CDR3: CASSPQGNYGYTF
DNA: TGTGCCAGTAGCCCCCAGGGTAACTATGGCTACACCTTC

J: TRBJ2-6
D: -
size: -
V: TRBV14
CDR3: CASSQVQGANVLTF
DNA: TGTGCCAGCAGCCAAGTGCAGGGGGCCAACGTCCTGACTTTC

J: TRBJ2-3
D: TRBD2
size: once
V: TRBV9
CDR3: CASSPQRGSTDTQYF
DNA: TGTGCCAGCAGCCCGCAGCGGGGAAGCACAGATACGCAGTATTTT

J: TRBJ1-4
D: TRBD1
size: -
V: TRBV5-8
CDR3: CASSLEFRTGESHEKLFF
DNA: TGTGCCAGCAGCTTGGAGTTTAGGACAGGGGAATCCCATGAAAAACTGTTTTTT

J: TRBJ2-5
D: TRBD2
size: -
V: TRBV2
CDR3: CASSSLAGQETQYF
DNA: TGTGCCAGCAGTTCGCTAGCGGGGCAAGAGACCCAGTACTTC

J: TRBJ2-5
D: TRBD2
size: once
V: TRBV2
CDR3: CASSAGGMETQYF
DNA: TGTGCCAGCAGTGCCGGGGGGATGGAGACCCAGTACTTC

J: TRBJ2-2
D: TRBD2
size: -
V: TRBV9
CDR3: CASSPRTSGGRELFF
DNA: TGTGCCAGCAGCCCTCGGACTAGCGGGGGTCGGGAGCTGTTTTTT

J: TRBJ2-2
D: TRBD2
size: -
V: TRBV5-1
CDR3: CASSLLAGGNTGELFF
DNA: TGCGCCAGCAGCTTGTTAGCGGGAGGGAACACCGGGGAGCTGTTTTTT

J: TRBJ1-2
D: TRBD1
size: once
V: TRBV28
CDR3: CASSIQGAGGYTF
DNA: TGTGCCAGCAGCATCCAGGGGGCCGGGGGCTACACCTTC

J: TRBJ2-2
D: -
size: -
V: TRBV24-1
CDR3: CATSPTTATGELFF
DNA: TGTGCCACCAGTCCAACGACAGCAACCGGGGAGCTGTTTTTT

J: TRBJ2-7
D: -
size: -
V: TRBV11-2
CDR3: CASSLVVRGVEQYF
DNA: TGTGCCAGCAGTTTGGTCGTCCGCGGGGTCGAGCAGTACTTC

J: TRBJ2-7
D: TRBD1
size: -
V: TRBV29-1
CDR3: CSVARDSLYEQYF
DNA: TGCAGCGTTGCCCGGGACAGCCTCTACGAGCAGTACTTC

J: TRBJ2-3
D: -
size: -
V: TRBV19
CDR3: CASNPGPITDTQYF
DNA: TGTGCCAGTAACCCAGGGCCCATCACAGATACGCAGTATTTT

J: TRBJ1-6
D: -
size: -
V: TRBV28
CDR3: CASSSQGSSYNSPLHF
DNA: TGTGCCAGCAGTTCGCAGGGGAGCTCCTATAATTCACCCCTCCACTTT

J: TRBJ1-2
D: -
size: -
V: TRBV19
CDR3: CASSITHRAGYGYTF
DNA: TGTGCCAGTAGTATCACCCACAGGGCGGGCTATGGCTACACCTTC

J: TRBJ1-5
D: -
size: -
V: TRBV19
CDR3: CASSSAQGWDQPQHF
DNA: TGTGCCAGTAGTTCCGCACAGGGATGGGATCAGCCCCAGCATTTT

J: TRBJ1-1
D: -
size: -
V: TRBV10-3
CDR3: CATGSQAVEAFF
DNA: TGTGCCACAGGTTCGCAAGCGGTTGAAGCTTTCTTT

J: TRBJ1-4
D: -
size: -
V: TRBV7-2
CDR3: CASSLKWAFNEKLFF
DNA: TGTGCCAGCAGCTTAAAGTGGGCTTTTAATGAAAAACTGTTTTTT